These 21 T cell receptor beta chains were all obtained from the same sample, sequenced in a study of blood T cell repertoires in COVID-19. Measured with immunoSEQ multiplex PCR; TCRdb has only the in-frame clones, and not every one. The data show approximately 350,000 clones, with roughly four fifths seen just once and about 5.4% held by the top ten. Sequences were obtained from PBMCs or T cells enriched from blood (not recorded which). These receptor sequences come from a woman aged 45-65 years who had recovered from COVID-19.

The V gene is TRBV11-3, the J gene TRBJ1-6; a weak D match, TRBD1 (6 bases). With 6 bases removed from V and 9 bases from J, the gap between germline ends came to 21 bases. Looked up from germline, CDR1 is SGHNT and CDR2 is YENEEA. The CDR3 contains 16 residues. The CDR3 is CASSSRGTGWGSPLHF. The CDR3 nucleotides read TGTGCCAGCAGTTCCAGGGGAACGGGGTGGGGTTCACCCCTCCACTTT.

In its sample, this clone was seen a few times. Other nucleotide sequences from this sample produce the same CDR3. The chain joins TRBV9 to TRBJ1-1; the D is unclear. The CDR3 totals 13 residues. V was trimmed by 0 bases and J by 1 base, leaving 4 bases between them. Germline-derived CDR1 and CDR2 are SGDLS and YYNGEE. CDR3 sequence reads: CASSVGRNTEAFF. In nucleotides, the CDR3 is TGTGCCAGCAGCGTAGGTAGGAACACTGAAGCTTTCTTT.

The J gene is TRBJ1-1, the V gene TRBV30, with D perhaps matching TRBD1 (5 bases). Trimming took 7 bases from V and 2 from J, leaving 14 bases between them. CDR3 length: 13 residues. Germline loops: CDR1 GTSNPN, CDR2 SVGIG (reference sequence). The CDR3 DNA sequence: TGTGCCTCGGACGCACAGGTTAACACTGAAGCTTTCTTT. It codes for CASDAQVNTEAFF.

The CDR3 is CAWGGLTDYGYTF. In DNA form, the CDR3 reads TGTGCCTGGGGAGGGCTTACAGACTATGGCTACACCTTC. The chain carries TRBV30 and TRBJ1-2; D is unresolved. Germline assignment: CDR1 GTSNPN and CDR2 SVGIG (reference sequence). This CDR3 is built from 13 residues. V gave up 5 bases and J gave up 3 bases, with 13 bases separating them. Full variable domain (missing parts from reference TRBV30 and TRBJ1-2): SQTIHQWPATLVQPVGSPLSLECTVEGTSNPNLYWYRQAAGRGLQLLFYSVGIGQISSEVPQNLSASRPQDRQFILSSKKLLLSDSGFYLCAWGGLTDYGYTFGSGTRLTVV.

The V call is TRBV5-1, the J call TRBJ2-1; the D gene is possibly TRBD2 (8 bases). V was pared by 0 bases and J by 5 bases, with 21 bases between. The CDR3 totals 18 residues. Germline V gene lookup returns CDR1 SGHRS and CDR2 YFSETQ. The CDR3 bases are TGCGCCAGCAGCTTGGCCTTCTCGGGAGGGGGCGCGAACAATGAGCAGTTCTTC. Translated: CASSLAFSGGGANNEQFF.

CDR3 amino acids: CASSYSRQAGKLFF. The CDR3 DNA follows: TGTGCCAGCAGTTACAGCAGACAGGCTGGCAAACTGTTTTTT. The V and J genes are TRBV6-2 or TRBV6-3 and TRBJ1-4, with D tentatively TRBD1 (6 bases). V lost 2 bases to trimming and J lost 11 bases, with 15 bases between them. CDR1 is MNHEY, CDR2 SVGEGT, per germline. The CDR3 consists of 14 residues.

The rearrangement links TRBV19 to TRBJ1-2, with TRBD1 identical over 10 bases. J was trimmed by 5 bases and V by 4 bases; bases with no gene match: 10. CDR1 and CDR2 (germline): LNHDA, SQIVND (reference sequence). This CDR3 is 16 amino acids long. CDR3 amino acids: CASSRSGTGVSYGYTF. The CDR3 DNA sequence: TGTGCCAGTAGTAGATCCGGGACAGGGGTCTCTTATGGCTACACCTTC.

The chain links TRBV6-1 to TRBJ2-7; 12 bases map to TRBD2. V gave up 10 bases and J gave up 0 bases; unmatched junction bases: 4. Germline CDR1 is MNHNS and CDR2 is SASEGT. The CDR3 is 14 residues long. CDR3 region: CATTSGRSSYEQYF. CDR3 coding DNA: TGTGCCACTACTAGCGGGAGGAGCTCCTACGAGCAGTACTTC.

V usage is TRBV6-2 or TRBV6-3 and J usage is TRBJ1-1; no clear D. V dropped 0 bases and J dropped 8 bases, with 7 bases sitting between them. Germline lookup yields CDR1 MNHEY and CDR2 SVGEGT. The CDR3 runs 12 residues. The CDR3 region has the DNA TGTGCCAGCAGTTACTCGACTCTCGAAGCTTTCTTT. Translated: CASSYSTLEAFF.

This chain joins TRBV11-3 and TRBJ2-5; weak D call: TRBD2 (7 bases). This CDR3 contains 13 residues. V lost 5 bases to trimming and J lost 5 bases, with 12 bases between them. Germline values: CDR1 SGHNT, CDR2 YENEEA. The DNA for the CDR3 is TGTGCCAGCAGCCCGGGGGGCAGTGAGACCCAGTACTTC. Protein product: CASSPGGSETQYF.

The chain carries TRBV4-1 and TRBJ1-2, with a possible D match to TRBD1 (5 bases). CDR1 MGHRA and CDR2 YSYEKL come from the germline V gene. Trimming shortened V by 0 bases and J by 7 bases, and 15 bases separated the two germline ends. This CDR3 has 15 amino acids. CDR3 region: CASSQEGTGLSGYTF. CDR3 DNA sequence: TGCGCCAGCAGCCAAGAGGGAACAGGACTAAGTGGCTACACCTTC.

The chain joins TRBV20-1 to TRBJ1-4; no reliable D call. V dropped 6 bases and J dropped 5 bases, with 7 bases sitting between them. Germline V lookup: CDR1 DFQATT, CDR2 SNEGSKA (reference sequence). The CDR3 has 11 amino acids. CDR3 nucleotide sequence: TGCAGTGCAGAGACAAATGAAAAACTGTTTTTT. Translating gives CSAETNEKLFF.

The chain uses TRBV15 and TRBJ2-3; 8 bases are shared with TRBD1. Germline V lookup: CDR1 LNHNV, CDR2 YYDKDF (reference sequence). Trimming at V came to 8 bases and at J to 8 bases, leaving 12 bases not matched to a gene. The CDR3 consists of 14 residues. The CDR3: CATQLDRVAGTQYF. The CDR3 DNA reads TGTGCCACCCAACTGGACAGGGTTGCTGGTACGCAGTATTTT.

In regard to this clone: Other DNA sequences in the same sample also yield this CDR3. The CDR3 region is CASSTRRDRGPYGNQPQHF. CDR3 coding DNA: TGTGCCAGTAGTACCCGACGGGACAGGGGGCCGTATGGCAATCAGCCCCAGCATTTT. The J gene is TRBJ1-5, the V gene TRBV19; 12 bases are shared with TRBD1. This CDR3 spans 19 amino acids. The germline V gene has CDR1 LNHDA and CDR2 SQIVND (reference sequence). Losses at the gene ends were 4 bases for V and 2 bases for J; bases not matched to a gene: 12.

The chain joins TRBV5-1 to TRBJ1-6; 8 bases are shared with TRBD1. Germline values: CDR1 SGHRS, CDR2 YFSETQ. Trimming removed 0 bases from V and 6 bases from J; junction bases left unmatched: 11. The CDR3 length is 18 residues. The CDR3 sequence is CASSLVGTGVSSNSPLHF. CDR3 coding DNA: TGCGCCAGCAGCTTGGTAGGGACAGGCGTCTCTAGTAATTCACCCCTCCACTTT. The full variable domain, its missing parts supplied by reference TRBV5-1 and TRBJ1-6, is KAGVTQTPRYLIKTRGQQVTLSCSPISGHRSVSWYQQTPGQGLQFLFEYFSETQRNKGNFPGRFSGRQFSNSRSEMNVSTLELGDSALYLCASSLVGTGVSSNSPLHFGNGTRLTVT.

The rearrangement links TRBV7-2 to TRBJ2-7; maybe TRBD2 (5 bases). V shed 8 bases and J shed 1 base, with 18 bases lying between them. The CDR3 totals 15 residues. CDR1 is SGHTA, CDR2 FQGNSA, per germline. The chain's CDR3 is CASQRGQASSYEQYF. CDR3 nucleotides: TGTGCCAGCCAACGAGGGCAGGCATCTTCCTACGAGCAGTACTTC.

The rearrangement joins TRBV5-1 to TRBJ1-1, with D perhaps matching TRBD1 (5 bases). V gave up 1 base and J gave up 7 bases, with 11 bases separating them. Germline CDR1 SGHRS, CDR2 YFSETQ. The CDR3 is made up of 13 amino acids. CDR3: CASSLSRDSEAFF. The CDR3 region has the DNA TGCGCCAGCAGCTTGTCTCGTGACAGTGAAGCTTTCTTT.

As for this clone: This sample includes further DNA sequences coding for the same CDR3. This chain joins TRBV7-2 and TRBJ1-2; TRBD1 matches at 7 bases. Germline trimming cut 5 bases from V and 8 bases from J; bases unmatched to any gene: 8. Germline V gene data show CDR1 as SGHTA and CDR2 as FQGNSA. The CDR3 is made up of 13 amino acids. The CDR3 coding sequence is TGTGCCAGCAGCCCCGACAGGGTTGGGGGCTACACCTTC. Protein: CASSPDRVGGYTF. Full variable domain (rest looked up from reference TRBV7-2 and TRBJ1-2): GAGVSQSPSNKVTEKGKDVELRCDPISGHTALYWYRQSLGQGLEFLIYFQGNSAPDKSGLPSDRFSAERTGGSVSTLTIQRTQQEDSAVYLCASSPDRVGGYTFGSGTRLTVV.

This chain links TRBV7-6 with TRBJ1-3; a possible D gene is TRBD1 (6 bases). From germline, CDR1 is SGHVS and CDR2 FNYEAQ. The CDR3 loop spans 16 amino acids. V shed 5 bases and J shed 0 bases, with 14 bases lying between them. The CDR3 loop reads CASSRPQGYSGNTIYF. The CDR3, as DNA: TGTGCCAGCAGCCGTCCCCAGGGGTACTCTGGAAACACCATATATTTT.

In DNA, the CDR3 is TGTGCCAGCAGCGCAACAGGGTACTATGGCTACACCTTC. Translation: CASSATGYYGYTF. The chain links TRBV9 to TRBJ1-2; a possible D gene is TRBD1 (6 bases). Per germline, CDR1 SGDLS and CDR2 YYNGEE. The V gene lost 3 bases and the J gene lost 3 bases, with 9 bases spanning the gap. The CDR3 consists of 13 residues.

The genes are TRBV3-1 (or the pseudogene TRBV3-2) and TRBJ1-1; D perhaps matches TRBD1 (5 bases). Between the trimmed V and J ends, which lost 4 bases and 3 bases, there was a span of 42 bases. Per the germline V gene, CDR1 is LGHDT and CDR2 is YNNKEL (reference sequence). This CDR3 spans 24 amino acids. In DNA form, the CDR3 reads TGTGCCAGCAGCCCCCAGATGTTTGTCCTAGCGGGAGGTCGGCAGGGACGGTGCGACACTGAAGCTTTCTTT. It is translated as CASSPQMFVLAGGRQGRCDTEAFF.